The 32 T cell receptor beta chains below were found in one sample sequenced in a study of blood T cell repertoires in COVID-19. Sequencing used immunoSEQ multiplex PCR; TCRdb keeps in-frame clones, though not all of them. Counted here are a few hundred thousand clones, 92% occurring once; the ten biggest clones make up 18%. The sequenced sample was PBMCs or T cells enriched from blood (not recorded which). The receptors shown here come from a woman aged 25-40 years who had recovered from COVID-19.

Only one count was recorded for this clone. The chain joins TRBV11-3 to TRBJ2-7, with D hard to call. The V end was cut by 1 base, the J end by 2 bases, with 9 bases between. The CDR3 consists of 14 residues. Looked up from germline, CDR1 is SGHNT and CDR2 is YENEEA. CDR3 in DNA: TGTGCCAGCAGCTTAGCACGGTTGACCTACGAGCAGTACTTC. The encoded protein is CASSLARLTYEQYF.

The chain recombines TRBV18 with TRBJ2-7, with TRBD2 matching 8 bases. The germline gives CDR1 KGHSH, CDR2 LQKENI. The CDR3 contains 15 residues. Germline trimming cut 5 bases from V and 3 bases from J; bases unmatched to any gene: 9. The CDR3: CASSFTGTRGYEQYF. The CDR3, as DNA: TGTGCCAGCTCATTCACCGGGACTAGGGGCTACGAGCAGTACTTC.

The chain combines TRBV12-3 or TRBV12-4 with TRBJ1-4; no firm D call. Trimming stripped 4 bases from V and 8 bases from J, with 11 bases between. CDR3 length: 13 amino acids. The CDR3 reads CASSSRTGEKLFF. CDR3 bases: TGTGCCAGCAGTTCGAGAACGGGGGAAAAACTGTTTTTT.

The chain combines TRBV3-1 (or the pseudogene TRBV3-2) with TRBJ1-5; D perhaps matches TRBD1 (6 bases). V lost 1 base and J 6 bases, leaving 13 bases between the germline ends. The CDR3 consists of 15 residues. Per the germline V gene, CDR1 is LGHDT and CDR2 is YNNKEL (reference sequence). The CDR3 coding sequence is TGTGCCAGCAGCCAAGGACAGGTTCATAGTCAGCCCCAGCATTTT. This translates into CASSQGQVHSQPQHF.

V gene TRBV27 combines with J gene TRBJ1-2; maybe TRBD1 (5 bases). The CDR3 is made up of 14 amino acids. The germline CDR1 and CDR2 sequences are MNHEY and SMNVEV (reference sequence). V gave up 2 bases and J gave up 6 bases, with 13 bases separating them. The CDR3 nucleotides read TGTGCCAGCAGTTTAGGGGCAGGTTCTCATGGCTACACCTTC. Translation: CASSLGAGSHGYTF.

J is TRBJ2-1 and V is TRBV5-1; 13 nucleotides align to TRBD2. This CDR3 spans 13 amino acids. CDR1 and CDR2 (germline): SGHRS, YFSETQ. The J segment lost 15 bases and the V segment lost 3 bases, leaving 6 bases of the junction unmatched. The CDR3 DNA follows: TGCGCCAGCAGCTCACTAGCGGGAGGGCCCGGGTTCTTC. Translation: CASSSLAGGPGFF.

This clone was found once. The chain is built from TRBV15 and TRBJ2-7, with TRBD1 matching 7 bases. The CDR3 runs to 14 residues. The germline CDR1 and CDR2 sequences are LNHNV and YYDKDF (reference sequence). V trimming: 0 bases; J trimming: 2 bases; junction bases outside the gene matches: 1. The CDR3 DNA reads TGTGCCACCAGCAGAGACCAGGGGGCCTACGAGCAGTACTTC. Translating gives CATSRDQGAYEQYF. Using reference TRBV15 and TRBJ2-7 for the parts outside the CDR3, the full variable domain is DAMVIQNPRYQVTQFGKPVTLSCSQTLNHNVMYWYQQKSSQAPKLLFHYYDKDFNNEADTPDNFQSRRPNTSFCFLDIRSPGLGDTAMYLCATSRDQGAYEQYFGPGTRLTVT.

The rearrangement joins TRBV10-3 to TRBJ1-2; no definite D call. V was clipped by 2 bases and J by 7 bases, with 14 bases between them. Germline V lookup: CDR1 ENHRY, CDR2 SYGVKD. The CDR3 consists of 14 residues. CDR3 protein: CAISELGSSFGYTF. In DNA form, the CDR3 reads TGTGCCATCAGTGAGCTAGGGAGCTCATTTGGCTACACCTTC.

The chain carries TRBV30 and TRBJ2-7, with D maybe TRBD2 (6 bases). V was shortened by 3 bases and J by 2 bases, with 8 bases between the two germline ends. CDR1 GTSNPN and CDR2 SVGIG come from the germline V gene (reference sequence). The length of the CDR3 is 12 residues. The chain's CDR3 is CAWSSGAYEQYF. CDR3 bases: TGTGCCTGGAGCTCGGGAGCCTACGAGCAGTACTTC. The full variable domain, rest sourced from reference TRBV30 and TRBJ2-7, is SQTIHQWPATLVQPVGSPLSLECTVEGTSNPNLYWYRQAAGRGLQLLFYSVGIGQISSEVPQNLSASRPQDRQFILSSKKLLLSDSGFYLCAWSSGAYEQYFGPGTRLTVT.

Comment on this clone: The junction departs from the called germline gene at one end, perhaps through a read error. The V and J genes are TRBV7-7 and TRBJ2-5; 8 nucleotides match TRBD2. From germline, CDR1 is SSHAT and CDR2 FNYEAQ (reference sequence). This CDR3 contains 15 residues. CDR3 loop: CASSLSAGGPETQYF. The CDR3 bases are TGTGCTAGCAGCTTAAGTGCGGGGGGCCCTGAGACCCAGTACTTC.

On this clone itself: Germline is not matched at one junction end, which may reflect a read error. The genes are TRBV6-1 and TRBJ1-4; D possibly corresponds to TRBD1 (5 bases). The CDR3 extends over 18 amino acids. Germline V gene data show CDR1 as MNHNS and CDR2 as SASEGT. The CDR3 sequence is CASTEGRTYGLINEKLFF. The CDR3 DNA is TGTGCCAGCACTGAAGGTCGGACATACGGGCTGATAAACGAAAAACTGTTTTTT.

The chain is built from TRBV7-9 and TRBJ2-2, with D possibly TRBD1 on 7 matching bases. Trimming cost V 1 base and J 3 bases, with 15 bases left between them. Germline CDR1 and CDR2: SEHNR and FQNEAQ (reference sequence). This CDR3 spans 17 amino acids. CDR3 bases: TGTGCCAGCAGCTTAGGGAGGGGGCCGTCGGACACCGGGGAGCTGTTTTTT. This translates into CASSLGRGPSDTGELFF.

The count of this clone is one. The chain carries TRBV6-2 or TRBV6-3 and TRBJ2-7, with D perhaps matching TRBD2 (7 bases). Trimming removed 0 bases at V and 6 bases at J, with 12 bases between. From germline, CDR1 is MNHEY and CDR2 SVGEGT. CDR3 size: 14 residues. CDR3 amino acids: CASSYSRGATEQYF. The DNA for the CDR3 is TGTGCCAGCAGTTACTCCCGGGGGGCTACCGAGCAGTACTTC.

V is TRBV7-2 and J is TRBJ1-2, with a weak D call TRBD1 (5 bases). V lost 1 base, J lost 7 bases, and 13 bases lay in between. In germline, CDR1 is SGHTA, CDR2 FQGNSA. This CDR3 is 14 amino acids long. In DNA form, the CDR3 reads TGTGCCAGCAGCTTAGAAGAGGGGACTGGTGGCTACACCTTC. It codes for CASSLEEGTGGYTF.

The DNA for the CDR3 is TGTGCCAGCAGTGAGCTCGAGGGACTAGCGACGAACACCGGGGAGCTGTTTTTT. Encoded protein: CASSELEGLATNTGELFF. J is TRBJ2-2 and V is TRBV25-1, with 10 bases that match TRBD2. With V trimmed by 3 bases and J by 0 bases, 7 bases remained unmatched. The CDR3 extends over 18 amino acids. CDR1 is MGHDK, CDR2 SYGVNS, per germline.

In nucleotides, the CDR3 is TGTGCCAGCAGCCCCCGGGGGTACTACGAGCAGTACTTC. This encodes CASSPRGYYEQYF. This chain links TRBV7-3 with TRBJ2-7; perhaps TRBD2 as D (6 bases). The CDR3 is made up of 13 amino acids. Germline V gene lookup returns CDR1 SGHTA and CDR2 FQGTGA. The V end lost 5 bases, the J end lost 3 bases, and 11 bases lay between the germline ends.

CDR3 residues: CASSPGTGWDEQYF. In DNA form, the CDR3 reads TGCGCCAGCAGCCCAGGGACAGGGTGGGACGAGCAGTACTTC. The chain employs TRBV5-1 and TRBJ2-7; 9 nucleotides match TRBD1. The CDR3 runs to 14 residues. Germline assignment: CDR1 SGHRS and CDR2 YFSETQ. V lost 4 bases and J lost 5; bases outside the gene matches: 7.

This chain joins TRBV28 and TRBJ1-5; D gene unclear. Deletions cut 6 bases from V and 3 bases from J, with 9 bases between. Germline loops: CDR1 MDHEN, CDR2 SYDVKM. The CDR3 has 13 amino acids. This CDR3 is CASRDGNNQPQHF. The CDR3 region has the DNA TGTGCCAGCAGGGACGGGAACAATCAGCCCCAGCATTTT. The full variable domain, rest sourced from reference TRBV28 and TRBJ1-5, is DVKVTQSSRYLVKRTGEKVFLECVQDMDHENMFWYRQDPGLGLRLIYFSYDVKMKEKGDIPEGYSVSREKKERFSLILESASTNQTSMYLCASRDGNNQPQHFGDGTRLSIL.

The chain employs TRBV15 and TRBJ2-7; 8 bases are shared with TRBD2. The germline gives CDR1 LNHNV, CDR2 YYDKDF (reference sequence). The CDR3 runs 15 residues. V lost 3 bases and J lost 7; bases outside the gene matches: 11. The CDR3 region has the DNA TGTGCCACCAGCAGGGGGGGAGGTGCTAGCGGGGAGCAGTACTTC. Encoded protein: CATSRGGGASGEQYF.

The V call is TRBV4-1, the J call TRBJ1-5; no reliable D call. The length of the CDR3 is 15 residues. V lost 0 bases to trimming and J lost 5 bases, with 11 bases between them. Looked up from germline, CDR1 is MGHRA and CDR2 is YSYEKL. CDR3 bases: TGCGCCAGCAGCCAAGATTACAGCCCGTATCAGCCCCAGCATTTT. This codes for CASSQDYSPYQPQHF.

The V gene is TRBV24-1, the J gene TRBJ2-1; 12 bases line up with TRBD2. V was clipped by 5 bases and J by 4 bases; unmatched bases: 5. Per germline, CDR1 KGHDR and CDR2 SFDVKD. The CDR3 runs 16 residues. DNA of the CDR3: TGTGCCACCAGTGGTCCGACTAGCGGGGGATACAATGAGCAGTTCTTC. Protein: CATSGPTSGGYNEQFF.

The J gene is TRBJ1-1, the V gene TRBV11-2, with 7 positions matching TRBD1. The CDR3 loop spans 14 amino acids. Germline CDR1 SGHAT, CDR2 FQNNGV. After removal of 0 bases from V and 5 bases from J, the junction contained 3 bases not matched to a gene. Here the CDR3 DNA reads TGTGCCAGCAGCTTAGAGCCGGGACAGACTGAAGCTTTCTTT. Amino acids: CASSLEPGQTEAFF. Full variable domain (outside the CDR3, taken from reference TRBV11-2 and TRBJ1-1): EAGVAQSPRYKIIEKRQSVAFWCNPISGHATLYWYQQILGQGPKLLIQFQNNGVVDDSQLPKDRFSAERLKGVDSTLKIQPAKLEDSAVYLCASSLEPGQTEAFFGQGTRLTVV.

The V gene is TRBV27, the J gene TRBJ1-2; 11 bases are a match to TRBD1. Germline V lookup: CDR1 MNHEY, CDR2 SMNVEV (reference sequence). J gave up 2 bases and V 5 bases, and 4 bases lay outside the gene matches. CDR3 length: 15 amino acids. For the CDR3, the DNA is TGTGCCAGCAGTCCCGGGACAGGGGGGAACTATGGCTACACCTTC. Translating gives CASSPGTGGNYGYTF.

This chain joins TRBV10-3 and TRBJ2-1, with 8 bases matching TRBD2. V gave up 6 bases and J gave up 7 bases; unmatched junction bases: 8. The CDR3 consists of 14 residues. CDR1 and CDR2 (germline): ENHRY, SYGVKD. The CDR3 loop is CAISLGSGVNEQFF. CDR3 coding DNA: TGTGCCATCAGCTTGGGTAGCGGGGTTAATGAGCAGTTCTTC.

The genes are TRBV18 and TRBJ2-6, with 8 bases fitting TRBD2. This CDR3 spans 17 amino acids. CDR1 KGHSH and CDR2 LQKENI come from the germline V gene. The V gene end was trimmed by 0 bases and the J gene end by 5 bases; junction bases not matched to a gene: 6. CDR3 sequence reads: CASSPPRGGSRANVLTF. The CDR3 DNA is TGTGCCAGCTCACCACCACGGGGGGGAAGTCGGGCCAACGTCCTGACTTTC.

The gene calls are TRBV30 and TRBJ1-1; the D gene is possibly TRBD1 (5 bases). Trimming removed 2 bases from V and 6 bases from J, with 10 bases in between. From germline, CDR1 is GTSNPN and CDR2 SVGIG (reference sequence). The CDR3 covers 12 residues. CDR3 DNA sequence: TGTGCCTGGAGTCTTTCGGGGGCTGAAGCTTTCTTT. It specifies CAWSLSGAEAFF.

This chain connects TRBV7-6 to TRBJ1-2; maybe TRBD1 (5 bases). Germline CDR1 SGHVS, CDR2 FNYEAQ. The CDR3 runs to 13 residues. Trimming removed 1 base from V and 6 bases from J, with 9 bases in between. In DNA, the CDR3 is TGTGCCAGCAGCTTAGGGCAGGGTAATGGCTACACCTTC. It specifies CASSLGQGNGYTF.

This clone came up once. J is TRBJ1-5 and V is TRBV7-6; D is uncertain. CDR1 and CDR2 (germline): SGHVS, FNYEAQ. V was clipped by 1 base and J by 3 bases, with 4 bases between them. The length of the CDR3 is 13 residues. CDR3 in DNA: TGTGCCAGCAGCTTAGATAACAATCAGCCCCAGCATTTT. Protein: CASSLDNNQPQHF. Full variable domain (rest looked up from reference TRBV7-6 and TRBJ1-5): GAGVSQSPRYKVTKRGQDVALRCDPISGHVSLYWYRQALGQGPEFLTYFNYEAQQDKSGLPNDRFSAERPEGSISTLTIQRTEQRDSAMYRCASSLDNNQPQHFGDGTRLSIL.

The rearrangement links TRBV28 to TRBJ1-4; possibly TRBD1 for D (5 bases). The CDR3 runs 15 residues. V was pared by 3 bases and J by 1 base, with 9 bases between. Looked up from germline, CDR1 is MDHEN and CDR2 is SYDVKM. The chain's CDR3 is CASSFDTGTNEKLFF. The CDR3 DNA is TGTGCCAGCAGTTTTGATACAGGAACTAATGAAAAACTGTTTTTT.

The rearrangement links TRBV7-2 to TRBJ2-5; 14 bases agree with TRBD2. Germline trimming cut 5 bases from V and 4 bases from J; bases unmatched to any gene: 6. The CDR3 totals 16 residues. The germline V gene has CDR1 SGHTA and CDR2 FQGNSA. Here the CDR3 DNA reads TGTGCCAGCAGCCAGGGACTAGCGGGAGCCCGAGAGACCCAGTACTTC. Its protein is CASSQGLAGARETQYF.

The chain carries TRBV7-2 and TRBJ1-1; 8 bases are a match to TRBD1. Germline values: CDR1 SGHTA, CDR2 FQGNSA. This CDR3 comprises 14 residues. The trim removed 6 bases at V and 5 bases at J, leaving 8 bases unmatched. For the CDR3, the DNA is TGTGCCAGCAGGACTCAGGGGGCGAGAACTGAAGCTTTCTTT. Translation: CASRTQGARTEAFF.

V is TRBV28 and J is TRBJ2-1; 9 positions agree with TRBD2. The trim removed 2 bases at V and 8 bases at J, leaving 4 bases unmatched. This CDR3 is 14 amino acids long. From germline, CDR1 is MDHEN and CDR2 SYDVKM. DNA of the CDR3: TGTGCCAGCAGTTTAAGCGGGAGGATCTATGAGCAGTTCTTC. This translates into CASSLSGRIYEQFF.